Presented here are 7 T cell receptor beta chains from one specimen sequenced in a study of OX40 agonist ivuxolimab in advanced cancers. The table came from immunoSEQ multiplex PCR; TCRdb's copy has only in-frame clones and leaves some out. The sample records about 73,000 clones, approximately 90% being singletons. This specimen consisted of CD4+ or CD8+ T cells sorted from blood, obtained in a trial of the OX40 agonist ivuxolimab. The receptor set was obtained from an adult with an advanced solid tumor such as melanoma, head and neck, liver or kidney cancer.

V and J are TRBV27 and TRBJ2-7, with D possibly TRBD2 on 5 matching bases. V was clipped by 3 bases and J by 1 base, with 13 bases between them. Germline loops: CDR1 MNHEY, CDR2 SMNVEV (reference sequence). This CDR3 spans 15 amino acids. CDR3 sequence: CASSLGGSPSYEQYF. The CDR3 DNA reads as TGTGCCAGCAGTTTGGGTGGGAGTCCTTCCTACGAGCAGTACTTC.

The chain employs TRBV4-1 and TRBJ2-7; TRBD2 is a possible D gene (6 bases). This CDR3 is built from 14 residues. Trimming took 2 bases from V and 0 from J, leaving 8 bases between them. In germline, CDR1 is MGHRA, CDR2 YSYEKL. The CDR3 spells CASSQIGGSYEQYF. As DNA, the CDR3 is TGCGCCAGCAGCCAAATCGGGGGCTCCTACGAGCAGTACTTC.

This clone was seen only once. The V gene is TRBV29-1, the J gene TRBJ1-1, with TRBD1 as a possible D gene (5 bases). Germline V gives CDR1 SQVTM, CDR2 ANQGSEA. The CDR3 spans 12 residues. V was cut by 7 bases and J by 4 bases, with 13 bases left in between. This CDR3 reads CSARTGGTEAFF. CDR3 in DNA: TGCAGCGCCCGCACAGGAGGCACTGAAGCTTTCTTT. The whole variable domain, filled in from reference TRBV29-1 and TRBJ1-1, reads SAVISQKPSRDICQRGTSLTIQCQVDSQVTMMFWYRQQPGQSLTLIATANQGSEATYESGFVIDKFPISRPNLTFSTLTVSNMSPEDSSIYLCSARTGGTEAFFGQGTRLTVV.

This chain uses TRBV11-2 with TRBJ2-1, with 16 bases that match TRBD2. Germline V lookup: CDR1 SGHAT, CDR2 FQNNGV. V was pared by 0 bases and J by 4 bases, with 6 bases of the junction left unmatched. The CDR3 runs 19 residues. Written as DNA, the CDR3 is TGTGCCAGCAGCTTAGACCCCGGGACTAGCGGGAGGGGATACAATGAGCAGTTCTTC. Amino acid sequence: CASSLDPGTSGRGYNEQFF.

This chain links TRBV9 with TRBJ2-5, with D perhaps TRBD2 (6 bases). The V and J ends lost 3 bases and 5 bases respectively, with 14 bases between them. CDR1 is SGDLS, CDR2 YYNGEE, per germline. This CDR3 comprises 14 residues. The CDR3 loop is CASSADGSVETQYF. CDR3 coding DNA: TGTGCCAGCAGCGCCGACGGGAGTGTGGAGACCCAGTACTTC. The complete variable domain, with remaining parts taken from reference TRBV9 and TRBJ2-5, reads DSGVTQTPKHLITATGQRVTLRCSPRSGDLSVYWYQQSLDQGLQFLIQYYNGEERAKGNILERFSAQQFPDLHSELNLSSLELGDSALYFCASSADGSVETQYFGPGTRLLVL.

The chain couples TRBV7-3 to TRBJ2-1, with 7 bases that match TRBD2. The CDR3 runs 20 residues. Germline CDR1 is SGHTA and CDR2 is FQGTGA. With V trimmed by 5 bases and J by 1 base, 20 bases remained unmatched. The CDR3 region is CASSPWAGESPSSSYNEQFF. The CDR3 nucleotides read TGTGCCAGCAGCCCCTGGGCGGGGGAAAGCCCTTCATCTTCCTACAATGAGCAGTTCTTC.

V and J are TRBV27 and TRBJ2-1; maybe TRBD2 (5 bases). Germline V gene data show CDR1 as MNHEY and CDR2 as SMNVEV (reference sequence). The CDR3 sequence is 16 residues long. V lost 0 bases, J lost 4 bases, and 13 bases lay in between. DNA for the CDR3: TGTGCCAGCAGTTTATCTTCTAGCCCGCCTTACAATGAGCAGTTCTTC. This encodes CASSLSSSPPYNEQFF.